These 19 T cell receptor beta chains were sequenced from one sample in a study of long-term antiretroviral therapy in people with HIV. They ran version v3.0 of the immunoSEQ assay at survey level. Produced via immunoSEQ multiplex PCR; TCRdb's table is partial and in-frame only. The sample has tens of thousands of clones; 87% are singletons. The source material was unsorted PBMCs, sampled 2 years after starting antiretroviral therapy. The origin of the receptors is a man over 45 with HIV.

This chain joins TRBV9 and TRBJ1-3; D is possibly TRBD1 (5 bases). V lost 3 bases and J 3 bases, leaving 16 bases between the germline ends. This CDR3 has 16 amino acids. Germline CDR1 SGDLS, CDR2 YYNGEE. The chain's CDR3 is CASSAAGGRYGNTIYF. CDR3 sequence (DNA): TGTGCCAGCAGCGCCGCGGGGGGGAGGTATGGAAACACCATATATTTT.

The chain has TRBV15 and TRBJ2-7, with TRBD1 matching over 10 bases. Germline values: CDR1 LNHNV, CDR2 YYDKDF (reference sequence). Losses at the gene ends were 0 bases for V and 6 bases for J; bases not matched to a gene: 5. This CDR3 has 15 residues. The CDR3 reads CATSRDADRGREQYF. For the CDR3, the DNA is TGTGCCACCAGCAGAGATGCCGACAGGGGGCGCGAGCAGTACTTC. The variable domain in full, with the rest retrieved from reference TRBV15 and TRBJ2-7, is DAMVIQNPRYQVTQFGKPVTLSCSQTLNHNVMYWYQQKSSQAPKLLFHYYDKDFNNEADTPDNFQSRRPNTSFCFLDIRSPGLGDTAMYLCATSRDADRGREQYFGPGTRLTVT.

Only a few counts were recorded for this clone. The chain recombines TRBV11-3 with TRBJ2-7; weak D call: TRBD1 (6 bases). Between the trimmed V and J ends, which lost 7 bases and 3 bases, there was a span of 13 bases. From germline, CDR1 is SGHNT and CDR2 YENEEA. CDR3 size: 13 residues. CDR3 DNA: TGTGCCAGCACCCGGAGAGGGGGCTACGAGCAGTACTTC. Protein sequence: CASTRRGGYEQYF.

The V call is TRBV15, the J call TRBJ2-7; tentatively, D is TRBD1 or TRBD2 (5 bases each). Germline V gene lookup returns CDR1 LNHNV and CDR2 YYDKDF (reference sequence). Trimming stripped 0 bases from V and 4 bases from J, with 13 bases between. This CDR3 spans 15 amino acids. CDR3 region: CATSRDARDPYEQYF. The CDR3 nucleotides read TGTGCCACCAGCAGAGATGCCAGGGACCCTTACGAGCAGTACTTC.

This chain links TRBV7-3 with TRBJ2-5; 9 bases align to TRBD2. V dropped 2 bases and J dropped 1; count of bases not matched to a gene: 5. The CDR3 length is 16 residues. Germline CDR1 SGHTA, CDR2 FQGTGA. CDR3 sequence (DNA): TGTGCCAGCAGCTTAGGACTAGCGAGTACCCAAGAGACCCAGTACTTC. Translating it yields CASSLGLASTQETQYF.

The chain uses TRBV15 and TRBJ1-5; 7 bases are a match to TRBD1. CDR3 length: 15 residues. Germline V gene data show CDR1 as LNHNV and CDR2 as YYDKDF (reference sequence). Trimming removed 5 bases from V and 6 bases from J; junction bases left unmatched: 10. The CDR3 loop reads CATSLSQGRVQPQHF. DNA of the CDR3: TGTGCCACCAGCTTATCACAGGGGAGGGTTCAGCCCCAGCATTTT.

V is TRBV7-2 and J is TRBJ2-4; 11 bases are a match to TRBD1. CDR3 length equals 17 residues. Germline assignment: CDR1 SGHTA and CDR2 FQGNSA. The trim removed 5 bases at V and 0 bases at J, leaving 6 bases unmatched. The CDR3 DNA reads TGTGCCAGCAGCCCCAGGACAGGGGGCCTAGCCAAAAACATTCAGTACTTC. This translates into CASSPRTGGLAKNIQYF. The full variable domain, its missing parts supplied by reference TRBV7-2 and TRBJ2-4, is GAGVSQSPSNKVTEKGKDVELRCDPISGHTALYWYRQSLGQGLEFLIYFQGNSAPDKSGLPSDRFSAERTGGSVSTLTIQRTQQEDSAVYLCASSPRTGGLAKNIQYFGAGTRLSVL.

The chain joins TRBV28 to TRBJ2-1; D call uncertain. The CDR3 covers 15 residues. Germline V gene lookup returns CDR1 MDHEN and CDR2 SYDVKM. V lost 3 bases and J lost 4, with 13 bases in between. The CDR3 loop reads CASSFSPASYNEQFF. CDR3 nucleotides: TGTGCCAGCAGTTTCTCTCCAGCCTCTTACAATGAGCAGTTCTTC.

V usage is TRBV5-1 and J usage is TRBJ2-7; TRBD1 might be the D (6 bases). With 4 bases removed from V and 3 bases from J, the gap between germline ends came to 14 bases. Germline CDR1 reads SGHRS; CDR2 reads YFSETQ. This CDR3 comprises 14 residues. The chain's CDR3 is CASSTTGTRYEQYF. Here the CDR3 DNA reads TGCGCCAGCAGCACAACAGGGACCCGCTACGAGCAGTACTTC.

The chain joins TRBV19 to TRBJ2-5, with TRBD2 matching over 12 bases. Trimming removed 9 bases from V and 5 bases from J; junction bases left unmatched: 13. CDR3 length: 16 residues. Germline assignment: CDR1 LNHDA and CDR2 SQIVND (reference sequence). The CDR3 DNA reads TGTGCCAGGAAGGGAGTACTAGCGGGAGGTTGGGAGACCCAGTACTTC. This encodes CARKGVLAGGWETQYF.

This clone was recorded only once. The chain combines TRBV11-2 with TRBJ1-1; no reliable D call. Looked up from germline, CDR1 is SGHAT and CDR2 is FQNNGV. Trimming removed 1 base at V and 4 bases at J, with 10 bases between. This CDR3 region has 14 residues. In nucleotides, the CDR3 is TGTGCCAGCAGCTTAGCATCCACGAGCACTGAAGCTTTCTTT. Amino acid sequence: CASSLASTSTEAFF.

The rearrangement uses TRBV10-3 and TRBJ1-6; D gene unclear. Germline CDR1 and CDR2: ENHRY and SYGVKD. CDR3 length: 15 amino acids. Trimming took 0 bases from V and 7 from J, leaving 10 bases between them. The CDR3 DNA reads as TGTGCCATCAGTGAGTCGATGATAGAGAATTCACCCCTCCACTTT. Residues: CAISESMIENSPLHF.

The sample holds a few counts of this clone. This chain joins TRBV30 and TRBJ1-2; no reliable D call. V was trimmed by 2 bases and J by 4 bases, leaving 14 bases between them. The CDR3 has 14 residues. Germline CDR1 is GTSNPN and CDR2 is SVGIG (reference sequence). The CDR3 loop is CAWSLTQSGYGYTF. CDR3 nucleotide sequence: TGTGCCTGGAGTTTAACCCAAAGTGGCTATGGCTACACCTTC. Together with reference TRBV30 and TRBJ1-2, the CDR3 gives the full variable domain: SQTIHQWPATLVQPVGSPLSLECTVEGTSNPNLYWYRQAAGRGLQLLFYSVGIGQISSEVPQNLSASRPQDRQFILSSKKLLLSDSGFYLCAWSLTQSGYGYTFGSGTRLTVV.

This rearrangement joins TRBV27 to TRBJ2-7; perhaps TRBD1 as D (6 bases). The CDR3 runs to 15 residues. The germline V gene has CDR1 MNHEY and CDR2 SMNVEV (reference sequence). V shed 5 bases and J shed 0 bases, with 14 bases lying between them. This CDR3 is CASSLGTLLSYEQYF. The CDR3, as DNA: TGTGCCAGCAGTCTAGGGACACTTCTCTCCTACGAGCAGTACTTC.

This chain links TRBV6-5 with TRBJ2-7; a possible D gene is TRBD1 (5 bases). CDR3 length: 13 amino acids. The V gene lost 5 bases and the J gene lost 0 bases, with 8 bases spanning the gap. Per the germline V gene, CDR1 is MNHEY and CDR2 is SVGAGI. The chain's CDR3 is CASSEQVSYEQYF. In nucleotides, the CDR3 is TGTGCCAGCAGTGAACAGGTCTCCTACGAGCAGTACTTC.

J is TRBJ2-1 and V is TRBV18; possibly TRBD2 for D (7 bases). The CDR3 consists of 15 residues. V lost 1 base and J lost 7, with 14 bases in between. From germline, CDR1 is KGHSH and CDR2 LQKENI. The DNA for the CDR3 is TGTGCCAGCTCACCACAGGGGGGGCCAGGGAATGAGCAGTTCTTC. Translated, it gives CASSPQGGPGNEQFF.

The rearrangement uses TRBV6-1 and TRBJ2-3, with 7 nucleotides matching TRBD1. V shed 7 bases and J 1 base; nucleotides not matched to a gene: 5. Looked up from germline, CDR1 is MNHNS and CDR2 is SASEGT. CDR3 length: 14 amino acids. CDR3 DNA sequence: TGTGCCAGCACCGGGACAGACGGCACAGATACGCAGTATTTT. Protein sequence: CASTGTDGTDTQYF.

V usage is TRBV28 and J usage is TRBJ2-7; 7 nucleotides align to TRBD1. V was pared by 2 bases and J by 0 bases, with 4 bases of the junction left unmatched. Germline CDR1 is MDHEN and CDR2 is SYDVKM. The CDR3 extends over 15 amino acids. This CDR3 is CASSLETGSSYEQYF. DNA for the CDR3: TGTGCCAGCAGTTTAGAGACAGGGAGCTCCTACGAGCAGTACTTC.

This chain links TRBV7-9 with TRBJ2-2; D is perhaps TRBD1 (5 bases). The CDR3 runs to 16 residues. With 6 bases removed from V and 2 bases from J, the gap between germline ends came to 16 bases. CDR1 and CDR2 from the germline V gene are SEHNR and FQNEAQ (reference sequence). In DNA form, the CDR3 reads TGTGCCAGCAGATCCCCTCCAGGGCGAAACACCGGGGAGCTGTTTTTT. Protein product: CASRSPPGRNTGELFF. The entire variable domain, with the rest obtained from reference TRBV7-9 and TRBJ2-2, is as follows: DTGVSQNPRHKITKRGQNVTFRCDPISEHNRLYWYRQTLGQGPEFLTYFQNEAQLEKSRLLSDRFSAERPKGSFSTLEIQRTEQGDSAMYLCASRSPPGRNTGELFFGEGSRLTVL.